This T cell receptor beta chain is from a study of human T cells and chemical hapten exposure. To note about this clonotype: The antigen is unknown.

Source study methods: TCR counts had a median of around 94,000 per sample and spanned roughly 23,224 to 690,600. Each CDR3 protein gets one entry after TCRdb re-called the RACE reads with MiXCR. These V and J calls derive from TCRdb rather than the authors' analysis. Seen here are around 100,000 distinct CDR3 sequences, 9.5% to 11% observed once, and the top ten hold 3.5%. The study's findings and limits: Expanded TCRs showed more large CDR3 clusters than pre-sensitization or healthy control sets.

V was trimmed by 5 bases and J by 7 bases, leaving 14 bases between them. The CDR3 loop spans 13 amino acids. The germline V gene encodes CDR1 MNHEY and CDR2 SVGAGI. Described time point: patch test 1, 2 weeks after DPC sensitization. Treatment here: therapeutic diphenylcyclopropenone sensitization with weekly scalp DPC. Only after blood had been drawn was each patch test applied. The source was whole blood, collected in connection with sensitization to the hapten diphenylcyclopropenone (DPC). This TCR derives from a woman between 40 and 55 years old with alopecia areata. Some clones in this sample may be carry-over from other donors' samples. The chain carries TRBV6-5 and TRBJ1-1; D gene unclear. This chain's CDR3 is CASSPPGYGEAFF. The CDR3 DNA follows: TGTGCCAGCAGTCCCCCGGGGTACGGTGAAGCTTTCTTT.